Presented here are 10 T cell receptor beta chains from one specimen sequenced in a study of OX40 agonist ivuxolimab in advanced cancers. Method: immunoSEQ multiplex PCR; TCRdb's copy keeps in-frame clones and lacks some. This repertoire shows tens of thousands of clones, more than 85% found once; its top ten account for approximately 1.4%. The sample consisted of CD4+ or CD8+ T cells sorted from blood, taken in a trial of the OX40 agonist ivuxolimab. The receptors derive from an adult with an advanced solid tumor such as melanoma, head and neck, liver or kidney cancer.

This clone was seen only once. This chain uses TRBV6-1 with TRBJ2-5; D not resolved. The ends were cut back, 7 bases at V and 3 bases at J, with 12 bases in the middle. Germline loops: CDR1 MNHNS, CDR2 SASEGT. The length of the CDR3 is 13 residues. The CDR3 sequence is CASNPGREETQYF. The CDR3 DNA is TGTGCCAGCAACCCTGGCCGGGAAGAGACCCAGTACTTC.

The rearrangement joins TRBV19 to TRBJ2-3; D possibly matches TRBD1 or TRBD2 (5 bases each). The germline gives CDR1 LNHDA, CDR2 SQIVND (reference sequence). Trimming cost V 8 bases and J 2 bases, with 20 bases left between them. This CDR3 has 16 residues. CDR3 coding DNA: TGTGCCAGTTCCCCTCGGGGCGGACGAAACACAGATACGCAGTATTTT. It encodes CASSPRGGRNTDTQYF.

CDR3 bases: TGTGCCAGCGCACCATCAGGTGGCTCCTACAATGAGCAGTTCTTC. It is translated as CASAPSGGSYNEQFF. The V and J genes are TRBV2 and TRBJ2-1; D call uncertain. The V and J ends lost 8 bases and 0 bases respectively, with 14 bases between them. This CDR3 has 15 amino acids. Germline V gene sequence: CDR1 SNHLY, CDR2 FYNNEI.

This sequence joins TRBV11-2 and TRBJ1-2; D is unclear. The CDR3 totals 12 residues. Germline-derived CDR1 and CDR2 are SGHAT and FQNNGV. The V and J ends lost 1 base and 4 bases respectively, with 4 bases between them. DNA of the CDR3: TGTGCCAGCAGCTTAGGGAGCTATGGCTACACCTTC. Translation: CASSLGSYGYTF.

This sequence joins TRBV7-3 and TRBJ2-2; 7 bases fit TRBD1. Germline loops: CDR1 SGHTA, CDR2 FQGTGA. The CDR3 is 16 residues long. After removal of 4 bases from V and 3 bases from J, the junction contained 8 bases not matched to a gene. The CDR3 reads CASSSNQGQYTGELFF. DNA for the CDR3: TGTGCCAGCAGCTCTAACCAGGGACAGTACACCGGGGAGCTGTTTTTT. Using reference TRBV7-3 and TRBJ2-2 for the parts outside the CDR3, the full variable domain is GAGVSQTPSNKVTEKGKYVELRCDPISGHTALYWYRQSLGQGPEFLIYFQGTGAADDSGLPNDRFFAVRPEGSVSTLKIQRTERGDSAVYLCASSSNQGQYTGELFFGEGSRLTVL.

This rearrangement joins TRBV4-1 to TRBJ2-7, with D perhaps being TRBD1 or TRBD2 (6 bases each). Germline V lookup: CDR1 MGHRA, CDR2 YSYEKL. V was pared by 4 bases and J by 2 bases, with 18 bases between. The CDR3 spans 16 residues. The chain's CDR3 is CASSPRGGGGTYEQYF. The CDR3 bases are TGCGCCAGCAGCCCCAGGGGAGGTGGCGGGACCTACGAGCAGTACTTC.

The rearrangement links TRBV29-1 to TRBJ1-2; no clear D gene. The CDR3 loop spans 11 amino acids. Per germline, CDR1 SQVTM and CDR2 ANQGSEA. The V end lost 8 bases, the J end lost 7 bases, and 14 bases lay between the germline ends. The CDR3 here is CSTPFGLGYTF. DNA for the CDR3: TGCAGCACTCCCTTCGGGCTTGGCTACACCTTC.

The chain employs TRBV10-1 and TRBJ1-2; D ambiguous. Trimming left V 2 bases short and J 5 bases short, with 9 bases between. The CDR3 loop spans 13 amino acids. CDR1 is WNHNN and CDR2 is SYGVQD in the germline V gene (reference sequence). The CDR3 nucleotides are TGCGCCAGCAGTGAGAACACGGATTATGGCTACACCTTC. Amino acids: CASSENTDYGYTF.

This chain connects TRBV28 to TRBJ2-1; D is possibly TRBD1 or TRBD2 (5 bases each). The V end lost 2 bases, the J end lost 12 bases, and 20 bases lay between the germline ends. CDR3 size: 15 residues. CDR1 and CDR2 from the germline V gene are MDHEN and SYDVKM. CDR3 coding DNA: TGTGCCAGCAGTTTAATATCTGGGACCAAACGTCCGCAGTTCTTC. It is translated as CASSLISGTKRPQFF.

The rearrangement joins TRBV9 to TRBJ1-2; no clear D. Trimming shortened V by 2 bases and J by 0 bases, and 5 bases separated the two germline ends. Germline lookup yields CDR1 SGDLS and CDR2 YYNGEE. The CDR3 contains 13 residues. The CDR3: CASSVSTNYGYTF. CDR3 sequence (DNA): TGTGCCAGCAGCGTTTCAACTAACTATGGCTACACCTTC.